This T cell receptor (beta chain) derives from a study of vaccination and CD4 T cells after COVID-19. Remarks on this clonotype: Its antigen is unidentified.

The Oncomine TCR Beta short-read assay generated sequence data from the DNA of cultured CD4+ T cells. TCRdb re-called the PCR reads through MiXCR, storing one row per CDR3 protein. Among roughly 15,000 distinct CDR3 sequences listed, roughly 80% were seen once. CDR1 MNHNS and CDR2 SASEGT come from the germline V gene. Germline trimming cut 5 bases from V and 0 bases from J; bases unmatched to any gene: 6. This CDR3 spans 15 amino acids. Treatment indicated: approximately 11-day PBMC culture with coronavirus spike peptide pools or control peptides (ViraFEST assay). The specimen comprised CD4+ T cells from blood, cultured in vitro, sampled after SARS-CoV-2 vaccination. The chain recombines TRBV6-1 with TRBJ2-7, with 8 bases lining up with TRBD1. This TCR came from a human donor who received a COVID-19 vaccine. The CDR3 DNA follows: TGTGCCAGCAGTCCGGGACAGGCTTCCTCCTACGAGCAGTACTTC. Amino acid sequence: CASSPGQASSYEQYF.